What follows are 21 T cell receptor beta chains derived from one specimen sequenced in a study of T-cell reconstitution after alpha-beta-depleted transplantation in children. The library targeted TCRbeta and was prepared with unique molecular identifiers. TCRdb reprocessed the PCR reads with MiXCR, giving one entry per CDR3 protein. The table includes roughly 340,000 distinct CDR3 sequences, roughly 17% detected once. This sample comprised PBMCs, mostly from graft donor cells, obtained 360 days after TCRalphabeta/CD19-depleted stem cell transplant. The receptors stem from a male patient between 2 and 10 years old who had a stem cell transplant for acute lymphoblastic leukemia, so the T cells may come from the graft donor.

V usage is TRBV6-1 and J usage is TRBJ2-5, with D maybe TRBD2 (6 bases). V lost 6 bases and J lost 4, with 21 bases in between. CDR3 size: 16 residues. Germline CDR1 is MNHNS and CDR2 is SASEGT. The chain's CDR3 is CASSRDPGLGGETQYF. The CDR3 DNA follows: TGTGCCAGCAGCCGAGACCCGGGACTGGGAGGAGAGACCCAGTACTTC.

This clonotype was seen many times. This chain links TRBV7-4 with TRBJ2-7, with 7 bases fitting TRBD1. The V and J ends lost 1 base and 3 bases, in that order; junction bases with no gene match: 30. Germline CDR1 is SGHVT and CDR2 is SQSDAQ. This CDR3 has 23 amino acids. CDR3 bases: TGTGCCAGCAGCTTAGGAAATGTTAGAACGGCCCCTGTCAAGGTAGACAGGGACTACGAGCAGTACTTC. Its translation: CASSLGNVRTAPVKVDRDYEQYF.

This rearrangement joins TRBV20-1 to TRBJ1-5, with a weak D call TRBD1 (6 bases). The ends were cut back, 3 bases at V and 4 bases at J, with 7 bases in the middle. CDR1 and CDR2 (germline): DFQATT, SNEGSKA (reference sequence). CDR3 length: 12 amino acids. The CDR3 protein is CSASTGNQPQHF. CDR3 coding DNA: TGCAGTGCTAGTACAGGGAATCAGCCCCAGCATTTT.

This clonotype was seen ten or more times. V usage is TRBV12-3 or TRBV12-4 and J usage is TRBJ2-7; D tentatively fits TRBD1 or TRBD2 (6 bases each). Trimming cost V 6 bases and J 5 bases, with 20 bases left between them. CDR3 length: 15 residues. The DNA for the CDR3 is TGTGCCAGCAGCCTCCTCGGGGGCGTGAGGAACGAGCAGTACTTC. This encodes CASSLLGGVRNEQYF.

The V call is TRBV12-3 or TRBV12-4, the J call TRBJ1-5, with 7 bases lining up with TRBD1. V shed 0 bases and J 4 bases; nucleotides not matched to a gene: 15. The CDR3 is 19 residues long. The CDR3 sequence is CASSLALGSRGSTNQPQHF. The CDR3, as DNA: TGTGCCAGCAGTTTAGCGCTAGGGTCCAGGGGGTCAACTAATCAGCCCCAGCATTTT.

This chain connects TRBV11-2 to TRBJ2-3; D not certain. The CDR3 length is 15 residues. Germline V gene sequence: CDR1 SGHAT, CDR2 FQNNGV. V lost 3 bases to trimming and J lost 0 bases, with 10 bases between them. The CDR3 sequence is CASSLDLGSTDTQYF. The CDR3 DNA reads TGTGCCAGCAGCTTGGATCTAGGTAGCACAGATACGCAGTATTTT. Full variable domain (outside the CDR3, taken from reference TRBV11-2 and TRBJ2-3): EAGVAQSPRYKIIEKRQSVAFWCNPISGHATLYWYQQILGQGPKLLIQFQNNGVVDDSQLPKDRFSAERLKGVDSTLKIQPAKLEDSAVYLCASSLDLGSTDTQYFGPGTRLTVL.

The rearrangement links TRBV4-2 to TRBJ2-7; D perhaps matches TRBD1 (6 bases). The germline gives CDR1 LGHNA, CDR2 YNFKEQ. V was cut by 6 bases and J by 0 bases, with 18 bases left in between. The CDR3 is 16 residues long. CDR3 coding DNA: TGTGCCAGCAGTCCCATCGGGGACACGAGCTCCTACGAGCAGTACTTC. This sequence encodes CASSPIGDTSSYEQYF.

The gene calls are TRBV20-1 and TRBJ2-7; D gene unclear. The germline V gene encodes CDR1 DFQATT and CDR2 SNEGSKA (reference sequence). The ends were cut back, 6 bases at V and 0 bases at J, with 15 bases in the middle. The CDR3 length is 14 residues. CDR3 residues: CSARTTMDSYEQYF. The DNA for the CDR3 is TGCAGTGCGCGGACCACGATGGACTCCTACGAGCAGTACTTC.

The chain couples TRBV12-3 or TRBV12-4 to TRBJ1-2; D remains unclear. The CDR3 is 13 residues long. The ends were cut back, 2 bases at V and 3 bases at J, with 7 bases in the middle. DNA of the CDR3: TGTGCCAGCAGTTTAATGAGCCACTATGGCTACACCTTC. Amino acids: CASSLMSHYGYTF.

This clonotype has a handful of counts. This sequence joins TRBV2 and TRBJ2-3; possibly TRBD2 for D (5 bases). V lost 0 bases, J lost 6 bases, and 10 bases lay in between. The CDR3 is 14 amino acids. Germline values: CDR1 SNHLY, CDR2 FYNNEI. Written as DNA, the CDR3 is TGTGCCAGCAGTGAAGCCTCGCGGGCGGATACGCAGTATTTT. Protein sequence: CASSEASRADTQYF.

The chain combines TRBV15 with TRBJ2-2; TRBD2 matches 10 bases. Germline trimming cut 0 bases from V and 3 bases from J; bases unmatched to any gene: 10. Germline lookup yields CDR1 LNHNV and CDR2 YYDKDF (reference sequence). This CDR3 has 19 residues. CDR3: CATSRDPLGAGGDTGELFF. CDR3 DNA: TGTGCCACCAGCAGAGACCCGTTGGGAGCGGGAGGGGACACCGGGGAGCTGTTTTTT.

This clonotype was observed many times. The genes are TRBV12-3 or TRBV12-4 and TRBJ2-2; D ambiguous. The germline V and J ends were trimmed by 3 bases and 6 bases, with 11 bases remaining between them. The CDR3 contains 14 residues. This CDR3 is CASSFVWVAGELFF. CDR3 coding DNA: TGTGCCAGCAGTTTCGTCTGGGTCGCCGGGGAGCTGTTTTTT.

This chain uses TRBV7-2 with TRBJ2-7; D perhaps matches TRBD2 (6 bases). From germline, CDR1 is SGHTA and CDR2 FQGNSA. The CDR3 has 16 residues. V was pared by 5 bases and J by 2 bases, with 19 bases between. In nucleotides, the CDR3 is TGTGCCAGCAGCGCGCTAGGGATGGGAGGAACCTACGAGCAGTACTTC. Translating it yields CASSALGMGGTYEQYF.

Details on this clonotype: No conserved phenylalanine or tryptophan ends this CDR3, so it is likely a read error. The chain is built from TRBV29-1 and TRBJ1-1; D is perhaps TRBD1 (5 bases). Trimming removed 6 bases from V and 4 bases from J, with 15 bases in between. The CDR3 runs 13 residues. The germline V gene has CDR1 SQVTM and CDR2 ANQGSEA. The CDR3 is CSVLRQGGTEAFS. The CDR3 coding sequence is TGCAGCGTCCTGCGGCAGGGAGGCACTGAAGCTTTCTCT.

This clonotype showed up just a few times. This rearrangement joins TRBV6-1 to TRBJ2-5, with 9 nucleotides matching TRBD1. This CDR3 is built from 14 residues. From germline, CDR1 is MNHNS and CDR2 SASEGT. V was pared by 3 bases and J by 5 bases, with 4 bases of the junction left unmatched. CDR3: CASSEDRGWETQYF. The CDR3, as DNA: TGTGCCAGCAGTGAGGACAGGGGATGGGAGACCCAGTACTTC.

The rearrangement joins TRBV19 to TRBJ1-5; no definite D call. The CDR3 runs 15 residues. The V end lost 3 bases, the J end lost 0 bases, and 9 bases lay between the germline ends. Germline CDR1 and CDR2: LNHDA and SQIVND (reference sequence). The CDR3 DNA reads as TGTGCCAGTAGTATGAACCGATTTAGCAATCAGCCCCAGCATTTT. It is translated as CASSMNRFSNQPQHF.

This clonotype was observed at least ten times. This sequence joins TRBV10-3 and TRBJ1-2; D unresolved. With 5 bases removed from V and 1 base from J, the gap between germline ends came to 5 bases. Germline V gene lookup returns CDR1 ENHRY and CDR2 SYGVKD. The CDR3 has 12 residues. CDR3 residues: CAISPDNYGYTF. The DNA of the CDR3 is TGTGCCATCAGTCCAGATAACTATGGCTACACCTTC.

About this clonotype: A much larger clonotype is one base distant, so this may be a read error. The chain combines TRBV3-1 with TRBJ2-7; a weak D match, TRBD2 (5 bases). Germline V CDR1 and CDR2: LGHDT, YNNKEL (reference sequence). The CDR3 is made up of 12 amino acids. The CDR3 reads CASSQAGNDQYF. CDR3 bases: TGTGCCAGCAGCCAAGCGGGGAACGATCAGTACTTC.

In this sample, this clonotype turned up a few times. V and J are TRBV6-2 or TRBV6-3 and TRBJ1-1, with 9 bases identical to TRBD1. The CDR3 covers 16 residues. V was clipped by 4 bases and J by 1 base; unmatched bases: 7. Germline CDR1 reads MNHEY; CDR2 reads SVGEGT. In nucleotides, the CDR3 is TGTGCCAGCAGTTCCAGGACAGGGGCGTCGAACACTGAAGCTTTCTTT. This translates into CASSSRTGASNTEAFF.

The sample holds a few counts of this clonotype. Written as DNA, the CDR3 is TGTGCCAGCATCCTACAGACCCAGTACTTC. Its translation is CASILQTQYF. This chain connects TRBV2 to TRBJ2-5; no reliable D call. CDR1 and CDR2 from the germline V gene are SNHLY and FYNNEI. This CDR3 has 10 residues. The ends were cut back, 7 bases at V and 6 bases at J, with 6 bases in the middle.

The chain carries TRBV3-1 and TRBJ2-7; possible D gene TRBD1, 6 bases. The CDR3 is 15 residues long. The V end was cut by 1 base, the J end by 2 bases, with 12 bases between. Germline V CDR1 and CDR2: LGHDT, YNNKEL (reference sequence). The CDR3 region has the DNA TGTGCCAGCAGCCAAGGGGCAGGGGTGGCCTACGAGCAGTACTTC. Its translation is CASSQGAGVAYEQYF.